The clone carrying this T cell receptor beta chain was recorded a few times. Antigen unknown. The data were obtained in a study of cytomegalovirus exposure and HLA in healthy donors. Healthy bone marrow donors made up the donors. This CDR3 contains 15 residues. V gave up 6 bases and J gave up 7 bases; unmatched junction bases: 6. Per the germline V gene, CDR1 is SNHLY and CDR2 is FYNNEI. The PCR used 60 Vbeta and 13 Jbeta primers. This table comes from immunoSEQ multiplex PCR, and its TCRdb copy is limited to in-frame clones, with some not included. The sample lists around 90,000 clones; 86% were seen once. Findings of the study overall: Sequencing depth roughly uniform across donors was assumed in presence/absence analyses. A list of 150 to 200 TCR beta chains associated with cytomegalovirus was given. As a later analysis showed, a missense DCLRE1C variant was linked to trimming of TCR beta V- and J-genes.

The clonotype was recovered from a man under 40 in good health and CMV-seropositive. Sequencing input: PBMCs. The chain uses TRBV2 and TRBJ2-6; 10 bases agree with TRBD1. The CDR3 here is CASRGGQGLANVLTF. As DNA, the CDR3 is TGTGCCAGCAGAGGGGGACAGGGGTTAGCCAACGTCCTGACTTTC.